This T cell receptor (beta chain) was captured in a study of cytomegalovirus exposure and HLA in healthy donors. Clones were sequenced by immunoSEQ multiplex PCR, and TCRdb holds only the in-frame ones, with some missing. In the table there are 300,000 to 400,000 clones, 80% to 90% of which are singletons. Germline V gene sequence: CDR1 SEHNR, CDR2 FQNEAQ (reference sequence). Trimming removed 5 bases from V and 3 bases from J, with 17 bases in between. The CDR3 is made up of 15 amino acids. The rearrangement joins TRBV7-9 to TRBJ2-7; tentative D call: TRBD1 (5 bases). Sequenced material: PBMCs. This TCR was sampled from a young woman in good health and CMV-seronegative. CDR3 region: CASSPATGHSYEQYF. The CDR3 DNA reads as TGTGCCAGCAGCCCGGCTACTGGACACAGCTACGAGCAGTACTTC. The full variable domain, its missing parts supplied by reference TRBV7-9 and TRBJ2-7, is DTGVSQNPRHKITKRGQNVTFRCDPISEHNRLYWYRQTLGQGPEFLTYFQNEAQLEKSRLLSDRFSAERPKGSFSTLEIQRTEQGDSAMYLCASSPATGHSYEQYFGPGTRLTVT.